A selection of T cell receptor beta chains follows, all from one sample in a study of blood T cells in healthy people across ages. A single record per CDR3 protein comes from TCRdb applying MiXCR to the 5' RACE reads. The sample yields approximately 800,000 distinct CDR3 sequences, about 53% seen once. Material for sequencing was blood. These receptors all come from an elderly man in good health. Both conserved end residues are part of each CDR3. Fields, in order: D gene, clone size, J gene, V gene, CDR3 protein, CDR3 DNA. D genes are given only for firm matches. For some rows the clone size is stated as once, few or many, or as a class when expanded; others skip it.

d_gene: TRBD2
abundance: many
j_gene: TRBJ2-1
v_gene: TRBV7-2
CDR3aa: CASSSDRASGRYNEQFF
CDR3nt: TGTGCCAGCAGCTCCGACAGGGCTAGCGGGAGATACAATGAGCAGTTCTTC

d_gene: -
abundance: -
j_gene: TRBJ1-4
v_gene: TRBV24-1
CDR3aa: CATSDFVQGGEKLFF
CDR3nt: TGTGCCACCAGTGATTTCGTCCAGGGTGGGGAAAAACTGTTTTTT

d_gene: -
abundance: few
j_gene: TRBJ2-1
v_gene: TRBV28
CDR3aa: CASSSRDGHNEQFF
CDR3nt: TGTGCCAGCAGTTCCAGGGACGGTCACAATGAGCAGTTCTTC

d_gene: -
abundance: -
j_gene: TRBJ1-2
v_gene: TRBV2
CDR3aa: CASSEAANYGYTF
CDR3nt: TGTGCCAGCAGTGAAGCGGCCAACTATGGCTACACCTTC

d_gene: TRBD2
abundance: few
j_gene: TRBJ2-7
v_gene: TRBV7-9
CDR3aa: CASSLGVAGVYEQYF
CDR3nt: TGTGCCAGCAGCTTAGGGGTGGCGGGAGTATACGAGCAGTACTTC

d_gene: -
abundance: few
j_gene: TRBJ2-3
v_gene: TRBV7-6
CDR3aa: CASSLGVGKGDTQYF
CDR3nt: TGTGCCAGCAGCTTAGGTGTCGGCAAAGGGGATACGCAGTATTTT

d_gene: -
abundance: -
j_gene: TRBJ1-1
v_gene: TRBV29-1
CDR3aa: CSGAEWTPRPNAEAFF
CDR3nt: TGCAGCGGAGCCGAATGGACTCCTCGGCCCAACGCTGAAGCTTTCTTT

d_gene: TRBD2
abundance: -
j_gene: TRBJ2-7
v_gene: TRBV5-1
CDR3aa: CASSLGSGSRSDEQYF
CDR3nt: TGCGCCAGCAGCTTGGGTAGCGGGAGTAGATCGGACGAGCAGTACTTC

d_gene: TRBD2
abundance: -
j_gene: TRBJ2-1
v_gene: TRBV12-3/TRBV12-4
CDR3aa: CASTFGLAGENEQFF
CDR3nt: TGTGCCAGCACCTTCGGACTAGCGGGAGAGAATGAGCAGTTCTTC

d_gene: -
abundance: -
j_gene: TRBJ1-2
v_gene: TRBV20-1
CDR3aa: CSARDFGSETYGYTF
CDR3nt: TGCAGTGCTAGAGATTTCGGTTCAGAAACCTATGGCTACACCTTC

d_gene: TRBD2
abundance: -
j_gene: TRBJ2-7
v_gene: TRBV12-3/TRBV12-4
CDR3aa: CASSLRGLAGGSYEQYF
CDR3nt: TGTGCCAGCAGTTTAAGGGGACTAGCGGGAGGCTCCTACGAGCAGTACTTC

d_gene: -
abundance: -
j_gene: TRBJ2-1
v_gene: TRBV24-1
CDR3aa: CATSAAGTYNEQFF
CDR3nt: TGTGCCACCAGTGCGGCAGGGACATACAATGAGCAGTTCTTC

d_gene: TRBD2
abundance: -
j_gene: TRBJ2-4
v_gene: TRBV12-5
CDR3aa: CASGLVQASGRRVFGKNIQYF
CDR3nt: TGTGCTAGTGGTTTGGTACAGGCTAGCGGCCGGAGGGTCTTTGGCAAAAACATTCAGTACTTC

d_gene: TRBD1
abundance: -
j_gene: TRBJ2-3
v_gene: TRBV25-1
CDR3aa: CASSVQGQRYAYF
CDR3nt: TGTGCCAGCAGTGTACAGGGGCAAAGATACGCGTATTTT

d_gene: -
abundance: few
j_gene: TRBJ2-2
v_gene: TRBV6-5
CDR3aa: CASSRTRRTNTGELFF
CDR3nt: TGTGCCAGCAGTAGAACCAGGCGAACGAACACCGGGGAGCTGTTTTTT

d_gene: TRBD2
abundance: few
j_gene: TRBJ2-1
v_gene: TRBV20-1
CDR3aa: CSADPGSGRMNEQFF
CDR3nt: TGCAGTGCCGACCCGGGGAGCGGGAGGATGAATGAGCAGTTCTTC

d_gene: TRBD2
abundance: -
j_gene: TRBJ2-3
v_gene: TRBV20-1
CDR3aa: CSARSSGRGYTQYF
CDR3nt: TGCAGTGCTAGATCCAGCGGGAGGGGATATACGCAGTATTTT

d_gene: -
abundance: -
j_gene: TRBJ2-7
v_gene: TRBV11-2
CDR3aa: CASTLGAGVHNEQYF
CDR3nt: TGTGCCAGCACCCTAGGGGCAGGGGTACATAACGAGCAGTACTTC

d_gene: TRBD2
abundance: -
j_gene: TRBJ2-3
v_gene: TRBV9
CDR3aa: CASSGTGTSGTTDTQYF
CDR3nt: TGTGCCAGCAGCGGAACCGGGACTAGCGGGACCACAGATACGCAGTATTTT

d_gene: TRBD1
abundance: once
j_gene: TRBJ2-5
v_gene: TRBV5-1
CDR3aa: CASSLGDRGHRETQYF
CDR3nt: TGCGCCAGCAGCTTGGGGGACAGGGGGCATCGAGAGACCCAGTACTTC

d_gene: -
abundance: -
j_gene: TRBJ1-2
v_gene: TRBV24-1
CDR3aa: CATSDSSQGSYGYTF
CDR3nt: TGTGCCACCAGTGACTCCTCACAGGGAAGCTATGGCTACACCTTC

d_gene: -
abundance: few
j_gene: TRBJ2-7
v_gene: TRBV5-1
CDR3aa: CASSAAGTSYEQYF
CDR3nt: TGCGCCAGCAGCGCGGCCGGGACGTCCTACGAGCAGTACTTC

d_gene: TRBD1
abundance: -
j_gene: TRBJ1-2
v_gene: TRBV28
CDR3aa: CASSPLGQGTAYGYTF
CDR3nt: TGTGCCAGCAGTCCTCTAGGACAGGGGACCGCCTATGGCTACACCTTC

d_gene: -
abundance: few
j_gene: TRBJ1-4
v_gene: TRBV7-2
CDR3aa: CASSFMANEKLFF
CDR3nt: TGTGCCAGCAGCTTTATGGCCAATGAAAAACTGTTTTTT

d_gene: -
abundance: -
j_gene: TRBJ1-1
v_gene: TRBV7-2
CDR3aa: CASSLGRGRTEAFF
CDR3nt: TGTGCCAGCAGCTTAGGTCGGGGGCGGACTGAAGCTTTCTTT